The entry below gives a single T cell receptor beta chain sequence along with its context. Its matching antigen is unknown. The entry originates in a study of cytomegalovirus exposure and HLA in healthy donors. Study context: Researchers found that roughly 81% of over 350 genotyped donors fell within the Caucasian-associated ancestry cluster.

PCR involved 60 Vbeta and 13 Jbeta primers. Produced via immunoSEQ multiplex PCR; TCRdb's table is partial and in-frame only. The data hold roughly 290,000 clones, with approximately 90% observed a single time. The germline V and J ends were trimmed by 3 bases and 7 bases, with 13 bases remaining between them. CDR1 is SGHRS, CDR2 YFSETQ, per germline. The CDR3 spans 13 residues. Overall study results and limits: CMV serostatus alone was available as immune exposure information.

This sequence originates from a woman aged 18 to 35 in good health and CMV-seronegative. Sequences were obtained from PBMCs. The V gene is TRBV5-1, the J gene TRBJ1-1, with a tentative D call TRBD1 (5 bases). CDR3 loop: CASSSLAGREAFF. CDR3 DNA sequence: TGCGCCAGCAGCTCCCTTGCAGGGCGTGAAGCTTTCTTT. Combining the CDR3 with reference TRBV5-1 and TRBJ1-1 gives the whole variable domain KAGVTQTPRYLIKTRGQQVTLSCSPISGHRSVSWYQQTPGQGLQFLFEYFSETQRNKGNFPGRFSGRQFSNSRSEMNVSTLELGDSALYLCASSSLAGREAFFGQGTRLTVV.